These 32 T cell receptor beta chains originate from one sample sequenced in a study of cytomegalovirus exposure and HLA in healthy donors. Primers for the PCR totalled 60 Vbeta and 13 Jbeta. The protocol was immunoSEQ multiplex PCR, while the TCRdb copy is restricted to in-frame clones and leaves out a portion. The table shows about 130,000 clones, with roughly 70% occurring only once. The source material was PBMCs. All receptors come from a woman aged 40 to 50 in good health and CMV-seropositive.

This chain connects TRBV19 to TRBJ1-2, with D possibly TRBD1 on 5 matching bases. CDR1 LNHDA and CDR2 SQIVND come from the germline V gene (reference sequence). This CDR3 region has 13 residues. V was trimmed by 5 bases and J by 3 bases, leaving 10 bases between them. CDR3 protein: CASSPRDYYGYTF. DNA for the CDR3: TGTGCCAGTAGTCCCCGGGACTACTATGGCTACACCTTC.

CDR3 sequence (DNA): TGTGCCAGCAGCCTGGACAGGGGGACGGGCACTGAAGCTTTCTTT. It yields the protein CASSLDRGTGTEAFF. The rearrangement uses TRBV6-1 and TRBJ1-1; TRBD1 matches at 10 bases. Germline V gene data show CDR1 as MNHNS and CDR2 as SASEGT. The V and J ends lost 6 bases and 4 bases, in that order; junction bases with no gene match: 8. The CDR3 totals 15 residues.

The genes are TRBV5-1 and TRBJ1-1; possibly TRBD1 for D (5 bases). The CDR3 contains 15 residues. Trimming took off 4 bases at V and 1 base at J, with 14 bases between the two ends. Germline CDR1 is SGHRS and CDR2 is YFSETQ. The CDR3 DNA follows: TGCGCCAGCAGCAACCGGCCAGGGAAGAACACTGAAGCTTTCTTT. Protein product: CASSNRPGKNTEAFF. Based on the CDR3 plus reference TRBV5-1 and TRBJ1-1, the full variable domain is KAGVTQTPRYLIKTRGQQVTLSCSPISGHRSVSWYQQTPGQGLQFLFEYFSETQRNKGNFPGRFSGRQFSNSRSEMNVSTLELGDSALYLCASSNRPGKNTEAFFGQGTRLTVV.

DNA of the CDR3: TGTGCCAGCAGCCTCCACACGAACACTGAAGCTTTCTTT. This codes for CASSLHTNTEAFF. The chain is built from TRBV7-2 and TRBJ1-1; D remains unclear. The V end was cut by 5 bases, the J end by 1 base, with 8 bases between. Per germline, CDR1 SGHTA and CDR2 FQGNSA. The CDR3 consists of 13 residues.

This clone was found once. The chain combines TRBV25-1 with TRBJ2-7; 9 bases agree with TRBD2. CDR3 length: 14 amino acids. In germline, CDR1 is MGHDK, CDR2 SYGVNS. V was pared by 3 bases and J by 4 bases, with 4 bases of the junction left unmatched. The CDR3 bases are TGTGCCAGCAGTGATCCCAGCGGGGGGTACGAGCAGTACTTC. It specifies CASSDPSGGYEQYF.

This rearrangement joins TRBV10-3 to TRBJ2-7; a weak D match, TRBD2 (5 bases). The CDR3 has 12 residues. Looked up from germline, CDR1 is ENHRY and CDR2 is SYGVKD. V was trimmed by 0 bases and J by 6 bases, leaving 6 bases between them. The CDR3 sequence is CAISESRAEQYF. DNA of the CDR3: TGTGCCATCAGTGAGTCGCGGGCCGAGCAGTACTTC.

The chain employs TRBV29-1 and TRBJ2-7; D is unclear. The CDR3 is 11 amino acids. The V gene lost 4 bases and the J gene lost 4 bases, with 8 bases spanning the gap. CDR1 and CDR2 (germline): SQVTM, ANQGSEA. The CDR3, as DNA: TGCAGCGTTGGAAGTCGGTACGAGCAGTACTTC. Protein sequence: CSVGSRYEQYF.

This clone occurred a few times. V is TRBV20-1 and J is TRBJ2-5; maybe TRBD2 (6 bases). Trimming took off 7 bases at V and 7 bases at J, with 13 bases between the two ends. There are 11 residues in the CDR3. Looked up from germline, CDR1 is DFQATT and CDR2 is SNEGSKA (reference sequence). The chain's CDR3 is CSVKPGGTQYF. The DNA for the CDR3 is TGCAGTGTTAAACCCGGGGGGACCCAGTACTTC.

The chain employs TRBV5-4 and TRBJ2-7; 8 bases agree with TRBD1. V lost 0 bases and J lost 6; bases outside the gene matches: 8. The germline V gene has CDR1 SGHNT and CDR2 YYREEE (reference sequence). The CDR3 runs 15 residues. The DNA for the CDR3 is TGTGCCAGCAGCTTGGATCCGGCAGGGGGCTCCGAGCAGTACTTC. Protein product: CASSLDPAGGSEQYF. Complete variable domain (other parts from reference TRBV5-4 and TRBJ2-7): ETGVTQSPTHLIKTRGQQVTLRCSSQSGHNTVSWYQQALGQGPQFIFQYYREEENGRGNFPPRFSGLQFPNYSSELNVNALELDDSALYLCASSLDPAGGSEQYFGPGTRLTVT.

This chain connects TRBV7-2 to TRBJ2-2, with TRBD1 matching over 8 bases. Germline trimming cut 5 bases from V and 5 bases from J; bases unmatched to any gene: 7. Germline V CDR1 and CDR2: SGHTA, FQGNSA. The CDR3 loop spans 15 amino acids. CDR3 protein: CASSQDRVGTGELFF. The CDR3 nucleotides read TGTGCCAGCAGCCAGGACAGGGTGGGAACCGGGGAGCTGTTTTTT.

The V call is TRBV11-2, the J call TRBJ2-5; maybe TRBD2 (6 bases). Germline assignment: CDR1 SGHAT and CDR2 FQNNGV. The CDR3 consists of 18 residues. V shed 0 bases and J shed 5 bases, with 22 bases lying between them. DNA of the CDR3: TGTGCCAGCAGCTTAGAGGGGGGAGGTAGCGGCGCAAGGGAGACCCAGTACTTC. Residues: CASSLEGGGSGARETQYF.

This clone was seen a few times. The CDR3 region is CASSPGTGPRQYF. DNA for the CDR3: TGTGCCAGCAGTCCCGGGACAGGGCCTCGGCAGTACTTC. This chain uses TRBV2 with TRBJ2-7; 9 positions agree with TRBD1. V lost 5 bases and J lost 9; bases outside the gene matches: 8. The CDR3 consists of 13 residues. CDR1 and CDR2 from the germline V gene are SNHLY and FYNNEI.

The chain employs TRBV9 and TRBJ1-4; D is uncertain. This CDR3 comprises 15 residues. Germline CDR1 is SGDLS and CDR2 is YYNGEE. V lost 3 bases to trimming and J lost 4 bases, with 13 bases between them. This CDR3 is CASSAIPGFNEKLFF. CDR3 bases: TGTGCCAGCAGCGCAATACCAGGTTTTAATGAAAAACTGTTTTTT.

A few counts support this clone. The V gene is TRBV28, the J gene TRBJ1-1; unclear D gene. The CDR3 spans 13 residues. The germline gives CDR1 MDHEN, CDR2 SYDVKM. Trimming left V 2 bases short and J 1 base short, with 5 bases between. This CDR3 reads CASSLVGNTEAFF. CDR3 nucleotides: TGTGCCAGCAGTTTAGTCGGGAACACTGAAGCTTTCTTT. Full variable domain (outside the CDR3, taken from reference TRBV28 and TRBJ1-1): DVKVTQSSRYLVKRTGEKVFLECVQDMDHENMFWYRQDPGLGLRLIYFSYDVKMKEKGDIPEGYSVSREKKERFSLILESASTNQTSMYLCASSLVGNTEAFFGQGTRLTVV.

V gene TRBV5-1 combines with J gene TRBJ1-4, with D unresolved. The CDR3 is made up of 16 amino acids. CDR1 is SGHRS, CDR2 YFSETQ, per germline. V was shortened by 3 bases and J by 0 bases, with 12 bases between the two germline ends. Here the CDR3 reads CASSSLGGTTNEKLFF. The CDR3 DNA reads TGCGCCAGCAGCTCCCTGGGCGGGACAACTAATGAAAAACTGTTTTTT.

The table lists this clone with a few counts. Other DNA variants within this sample encode the same CDR3. V usage is TRBV9 and J usage is TRBJ2-3, with 7 bases that match TRBD2. The CDR3 is 14 residues long. Germline V CDR1 and CDR2: SGDLS, YYNGEE. J lost 6 bases, V lost 4 bases, and 8 bases had no gene match. CDR3 sequence: CASSWDYHTDTQYF. The CDR3 nucleotides read TGTGCCAGCAGCTGGGACTACCACACGGATACGCAGTATTTT.

In this sample, this clone turned up once. The CDR3 protein is CASSLSSGRYNEQFF. Here the CDR3 DNA reads TGTGCCAGCAGCTTATCTAGCGGGAGGTACAATGAGCAGTTCTTC. The chain employs TRBV7-9 and TRBJ2-1, with 11 positions matching TRBD2. The CDR3 runs to 15 residues. Per the germline V gene, CDR1 is SEHNR and CDR2 is FQNEAQ (reference sequence). V shed 2 bases and J 4 bases; nucleotides not matched to a gene: 1.

The chain joins TRBV28 to TRBJ2-3; D remains ambiguous. The CDR3 contains 15 residues. CDR1 is MDHEN and CDR2 is SYDVKM in the germline V gene. Trimming took off 5 bases at V and 6 bases at J, with 18 bases between the two ends. The CDR3 reads CASSPPLVTRDTQYF. DNA for the CDR3: TGTGCCAGCAGTCCCCCTCTAGTTACAAGGGATACGCAGTATTTT.

This clone was recorded a few times. The chain carries TRBV30 and TRBJ2-1; TRBD2 agrees at 7 bases. Germline CDR1 and CDR2: GTSNPN and SVGIG (reference sequence). This CDR3 region has 14 residues. The J segment lost 9 bases and the V segment lost 3 bases, leaving 11 bases of the junction unmatched. CDR3 DNA sequence: TGTGCCTGGAGCGAGGGACTAACTACCCCTGAGCAGTTCTTC. As protein: CAWSEGLTTPEQFF.

This clone appeared a single time. The rearrangement uses TRBV19 and TRBJ1-1; 11 bases are shared with TRBD1. This CDR3 is built from 15 residues. Per germline, CDR1 LNHDA and CDR2 SQIVND (reference sequence). V trimming: 6 bases; J trimming: 3 bases; junction bases outside the gene matches: 6. CDR3 protein: CASRPLGQGDTEAFF. CDR3 nucleotides: TGTGCCAGTAGACCATTGGGACAGGGGGACACTGAAGCTTTCTTT.

This rearrangement joins TRBV4-3 to TRBJ1-2; possible D gene TRBD1, 5 bases. CDR3 length: 14 residues. Trimming pared 0 bases from V and 3 bases from J, leaving 8 bases between. Germline CDR1 is LGHNA and CDR2 is YSLEER. The CDR3, as DNA: TGCGCCAGCAGCCAAGATACAGGATACTATGGCTACACCTTC. It encodes CASSQDTGYYGYTF.

CDR3 sequence (DNA): TGTGCCAGCAGGGGGGGTGGAGGGGGCCTCAATCAGCCCCAGCATTTT. Protein product: CASRGGGGGLNQPQHF. The chain uses TRBV2 and TRBJ1-5; 7 bases agree with TRBD1. Germline values: CDR1 SNHLY, CDR2 FYNNEI. CDR3 length equals 16 residues. J gave up 3 bases and V 6 bases, and 11 bases lay outside the gene matches.

The rearrangement links TRBV18 to TRBJ1-3; TRBD1 agrees at 8 bases. Germline CDR1 is KGHSH and CDR2 is LQKENI. J gave up 2 bases and V 5 bases, and 8 bases lay outside the gene matches. The CDR3 totals 16 residues. The chain's CDR3 is CASSSGQGAAGNTIYF. The CDR3 nucleotides are TGTGCCAGCTCATCAGGTCAGGGGGCGGCTGGAAACACCATATATTTT.

This clone was observed once. The chain recombines TRBV30 with TRBJ2-7; TRBD1 might be the D (6 bases). Per germline, CDR1 GTSNPN and CDR2 SVGIG (reference sequence). The CDR3 is 19 residues long. With 5 bases removed from V and 4 bases from J, the gap between germline ends came to 33 bases. The CDR3 loop is CAWAPPTGTWAFAFYEQYF. CDR3 sequence (DNA): TGTGCCTGGGCCCCCCCAACCGGGACATGGGCTTTCGCCTTTTACGAGCAGTACTTC.

This clone was observed a few times. The V gene is TRBV11-2, the J gene TRBJ2-2, with D possibly TRBD2 on 6 matching bases. The CDR3 spans 15 residues. Germline CDR1 and CDR2: SGHAT and FQNNGV. V was trimmed by 3 bases and J by 4 bases, leaving 12 bases between them. The CDR3 coding sequence is TGTGCCAGCAGCTTGACGGGAGATAGCACCGGGGAGCTGTTTTTT. It translates to CASSLTGDSTGELFF. The full variable domain, completed using reference TRBV11-2 and TRBJ2-2, is EAGVAQSPRYKIIEKRQSVAFWCNPISGHATLYWYQQILGQGPKLLIQFQNNGVVDDSQLPKDRFSAERLKGVDSTLKIQPAKLEDSAVYLCASSLTGDSTGELFFGEGSRLTVL.

The chain links TRBV6-5 to TRBJ2-2; TRBD1 aligns across 7 bases. The length of the CDR3 is 14 residues. Germline CDR1 MNHEY, CDR2 SVGAGI. V dropped 4 bases and J dropped 5; count of bases not matched to a gene: 4. CDR3 coding DNA: TGTGCCAGCAGTTCGGACAGGATAACCGGGGAGCTGTTTTTT. It encodes CASSSDRITGELFF.

This clone was counted a few times. The chain recombines TRBV28 with TRBJ1-1; TRBD1 might be the D (5 bases). Germline V gene sequence: CDR1 MDHEN, CDR2 SYDVKM. The V and J ends lost 3 bases and 11 bases respectively, with 13 bases between them. The CDR3 is made up of 12 amino acids. CDR3 amino acids: CASSFYPRGAFF. DNA for the CDR3: TGTGCCAGCAGTTTCTATCCCCGGGGGGCTTTCTTT.

This clone appeared a single time. The chain is built from TRBV28 and TRBJ2-1; 11 nucleotides agree with TRBD2. Germline values: CDR1 MDHEN, CDR2 SYDVKM. With 2 bases clipped from V and 0 bases from J, the junction kept 18 bases outside the gene matches. The CDR3 has 22 amino acids. The CDR3 bases are TGTGCCAGCAGTTTAATCCAGGGGCGCAGGACTAGCGGGTCGAGCTCCTACAATGAGCAGTTCTTC. It encodes CASSLIQGRRTSGSSSYNEQFF.

The V gene is TRBV11-2, the J gene TRBJ2-3; D may be TRBD1 (5 bases). The CDR3 covers 14 residues. V shed 5 bases and J shed 3 bases, with 12 bases lying between them. Germline loops: CDR1 SGHAT, CDR2 FQNNGV. CDR3 in DNA: TGTGCCAGCAGCCGGTTACAGGCGACAGATACGCAGTATTTT. It codes for CASSRLQATDTQYF.

The V and J genes are TRBV18 and TRBJ2-7; no clear D. Germline lookup yields CDR1 KGHSH and CDR2 LQKENI. The V end was cut by 2 bases, the J end by 2 bases, with 10 bases between. The CDR3 runs 14 residues. The CDR3, as DNA: TGTGCCAGCTCACCATCATCGGTACCCTACGAGCAGTACTTC. It codes for CASSPSSVPYEQYF.

The chain links TRBV4-2 to TRBJ2-1; D not certain. The CDR3 loop spans 15 amino acids. With 6 bases removed from V and 5 bases from J, the gap between germline ends came to 17 bases. CDR1 is LGHNA, CDR2 YNFKEQ, per germline. CDR3 DNA sequence: TGTGCCAGCAGGAGGATGCCCGAATCCGACAATGAGCAGTTCTTC. Translated, it gives CASRRMPESDNEQFF.

CDR3 protein: CASSLVDSSGNTIYF. The CDR3 bases are TGTGCCAGCAGCTTAGTTGATAGCTCTGGAAACACCATATATTTT. This sequence joins TRBV7-8 and TRBJ1-3; unclear D gene. Trimming removed 1 base at V and 0 bases at J, with 7 bases between. The germline V gene has CDR1 SGHVS and CDR2 FQNEAQ. The CDR3 has 15 residues.